The present T cell receptor beta chain was sequenced within a study of naive and memory T cell subsets. Alpha and beta libraries were amplified separately from the second PCR onward. Four subsets defined by CD45RA and CD27 were sorted after CD3, CD4, CD8 and live/dead staining. Two oligonucleotides, mixed equimolar, formed the beta constant-region primer covering TRBC1 and TRBC2. An oligonucleotide with the SP2 primer and a 12-nucleotide UMI was ligated to the cDNA 3' end. TCRdb ran MiXCR on the UMI-ligation and nested PCR reads and lists one entry per CDR3 protein. This sample carries some 83,000 distinct CDR3 sequences, around 13% of them seen once, and the ten largest clones take approximately 0.94%. The CDR3 is 13 residues long. Per germline, CDR1 KGHDR and CDR2 SFDVKD. The germline V and J ends were trimmed by 3 bases and 3 bases, with 6 bases remaining between them.

The V gene is TRBV24-1, the J gene TRBJ2-3, with unresolved D. This TCR was recovered from a human donor in good health. Sequencing was carried out using central memory CD4+ T cells from blood. Here the CDR3 reads CATSDRATDTQYF. CDR3 coding DNA: TGTGCCACCAGTGATAGGGCAACAGATACGCAGTATTTT.